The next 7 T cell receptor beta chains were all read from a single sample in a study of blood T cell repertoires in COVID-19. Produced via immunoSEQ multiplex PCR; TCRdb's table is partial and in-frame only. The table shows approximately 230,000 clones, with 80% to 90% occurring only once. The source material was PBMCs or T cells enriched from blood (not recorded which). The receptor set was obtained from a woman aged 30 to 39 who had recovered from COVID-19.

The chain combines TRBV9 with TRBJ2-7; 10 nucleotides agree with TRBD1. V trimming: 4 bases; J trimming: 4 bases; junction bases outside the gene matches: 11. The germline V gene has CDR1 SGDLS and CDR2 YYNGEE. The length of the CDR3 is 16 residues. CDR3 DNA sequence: TGTGCCAGCAGCTCGGGAACGGGACAGGGGAAGTACGAGCAGTACTTC. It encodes CASSSGTGQGKYEQYF.

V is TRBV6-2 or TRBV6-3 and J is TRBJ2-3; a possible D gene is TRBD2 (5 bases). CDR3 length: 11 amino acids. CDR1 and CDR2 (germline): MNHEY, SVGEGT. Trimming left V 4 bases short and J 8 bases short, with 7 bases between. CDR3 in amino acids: CASSFGVTQYF. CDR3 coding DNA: TGTGCCAGCAGTTTCGGGGTTACGCAGTATTTT.

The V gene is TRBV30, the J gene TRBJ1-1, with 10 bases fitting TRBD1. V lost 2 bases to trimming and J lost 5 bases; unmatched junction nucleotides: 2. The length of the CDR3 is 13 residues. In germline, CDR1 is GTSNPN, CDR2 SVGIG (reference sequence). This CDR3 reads CAWSKDRGTEAFF. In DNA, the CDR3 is TGTGCCTGGAGTAAGGACAGGGGGACTGAAGCTTTCTTT.

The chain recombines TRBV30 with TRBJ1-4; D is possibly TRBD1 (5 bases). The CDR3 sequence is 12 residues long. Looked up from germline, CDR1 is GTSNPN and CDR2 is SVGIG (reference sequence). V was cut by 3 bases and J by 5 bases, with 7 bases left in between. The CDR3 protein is CAWRSGNEKLFF. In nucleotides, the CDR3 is TGTGCCTGGAGGTCAGGGAATGAAAAACTGTTTTTT.

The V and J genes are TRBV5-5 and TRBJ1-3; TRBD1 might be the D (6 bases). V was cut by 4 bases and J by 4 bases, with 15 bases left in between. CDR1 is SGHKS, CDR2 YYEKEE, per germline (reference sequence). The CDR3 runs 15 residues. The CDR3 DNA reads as TGTGCCAGCAGCGCCCAGGGGCGACCCGGAAACACCATATATTTT. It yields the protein CASSAQGRPGNTIYF.

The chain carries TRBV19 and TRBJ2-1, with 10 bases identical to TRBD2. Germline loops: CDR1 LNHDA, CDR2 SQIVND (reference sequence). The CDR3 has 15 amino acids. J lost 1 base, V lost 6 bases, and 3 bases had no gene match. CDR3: CASRLAGGSYNEQFF. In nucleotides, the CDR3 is TGTGCCAGTAGATTAGCGGGAGGTTCCTACAATGAGCAGTTCTTC.

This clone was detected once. In DNA form, the CDR3 reads TGTGCCATCGGAAGGGGGAGCACAGATACGCAGTATTTT. Translating gives CAIGRGSTDTQYF. V gene TRBV24-1 combines with J gene TRBJ2-3; D perhaps matches TRBD1 (6 bases). Germline V gene lookup returns CDR1 KGHDR and CDR2 SFDVKD. The length of the CDR3 is 13 residues. V gave up 11 bases and J gave up 0 bases, with 11 bases separating them.